The next 18 T cell receptor beta chains were all read from a single sample in a study of regulatory T cells in long-lasting Graves disease. Time point here: persistent/refractory GD, antithyroid drugs over 5 years with positive TRAb. Following extraction of RNA from PBMCs, that RNA was used to make the TCR library. CDR3 regions were amplified by Arm-PCR using iRepertoire HTBI primers to build TCR beta libraries. TCRdb recomputed calls from the multiplex PCR reads with MiXCR, one row per CDR3 protein. The table lists fewer than 450,000 distinct CDR3 sequences, less than 25% of them singletons. This sample comprised peripheral blood mononuclear cells (PBMCs), obtained when the disease was refractory, from a patient treated with antithyroid drugs. These receptors were collected from a female donor with Graves disease.

The chain has TRBV6-2 or TRBV6-3 and TRBJ1-3; D is unresolved. Looked up from germline, CDR1 is MNHEY and CDR2 is SVGEGT. The V gene lost 0 bases and the J gene lost 4 bases, with 16 bases spanning the gap. The CDR3 covers 17 residues. The CDR3, as DNA: TGTGCCAGCAGTTACTCGATGTTGGTCTCCTCCGGAAACACCATATATTTT. Amino acids: CASSYSMLVSSGNTIYF.

V gene TRBV20-1 combines with J gene TRBJ1-5; the D gene is possibly TRBD1 (5 bases). The CDR3 is made up of 15 amino acids. Germline V gene lookup returns CDR1 DFQATT and CDR2 SNEGSKA (reference sequence). Deletions cut 3 bases from V and 2 bases from J, with 14 bases between. The CDR3 here is CSASGAGFGNQPQHF. CDR3 sequence (DNA): TGCAGTGCTAGTGGGGCAGGGTTCGGCAATCAGCCCCAGCATTTT.

This clonotype has at least ten counts. The V call is TRBV28, the J call TRBJ2-7; 7 bases agree with TRBD2. CDR1 is MDHEN, CDR2 SYDVKM, per germline. This CDR3 is 15 amino acids long. After removal of 4 bases from V and 6 bases from J, the junction contained 12 bases not matched to a gene. CDR3 protein: CASSYPPAGAVEQYF. The CDR3 DNA is TGTGCCAGCAGTTACCCGCCGGCGGGAGCAGTCGAGCAGTACTTC. The variable domain in full, completed from reference TRBV28 and TRBJ2-7, reads DVKVTQSSRYLVKRTGEKVFLECVQDMDHENMFWYRQDPGLGLRLIYFSYDVKMKEKGDIPEGYSVSREKKERFSLILESASTNQTSMYLCASSYPPAGAVEQYFGPGTRLTVT.

About this clonotype itself: This likely stems from a read error, as it lies one base from a far larger clone. V is TRBV12-3 or TRBV12-4 and J is TRBJ1-1; 7 nucleotides agree with TRBD1. The CDR3 length is 12 residues. In DNA form, the CDR3 reads TGTGCCAGCAGCCTCTTCGGACAGGAGGGTTCCTTT. It encodes CASSLFGQEGSF.

There are many counts of this clonotype. This chain uses TRBV12-3 or TRBV12-4 with TRBJ2-7; 7 bases match TRBD1. CDR3 length equals 13 residues. The J segment lost 2 bases and the V segment lost 6 bases, leaving 4 bases of the junction unmatched. The CDR3 sequence: CASSKDRAYEQYF. As DNA, the CDR3 is TGTGCCAGCAGCAAAGACAGGGCCTACGAGCAGTACTTC.

This clonotype has more than one count but fewer than ten. The chain joins TRBV20-1 to TRBJ2-5, with D possibly TRBD2 on 6 matching bases. Trimming took off 3 bases at V and 4 bases at J, with 9 bases between the two ends. From germline, CDR1 is DFQATT and CDR2 SNEGSKA (reference sequence). The CDR3 contains 12 residues. The chain's CDR3 is CSAREGGETQYF. As DNA, the CDR3 is TGCAGTGCTAGGGAGGGAGGAGAGACCCAGTACTTC.

The CDR3 is CASSAYLGELFF. CDR3 in DNA: TGTGCCAGTAGTGCCTACTTGGGGGAGCTGTTTTTT. The chain employs TRBV19 and TRBJ2-2; D remains ambiguous. The V gene's germline CDR1 is LNHDA and CDR2 SQIVND (reference sequence). CDR3 length: 12 amino acids. Trimming shortened V by 5 bases and J by 8 bases, and 9 bases separated the two germline ends.

A few counts support this clonotype. This chain links TRBV3-1 with TRBJ1-6, with D possibly TRBD1 on 5 matching bases. V gave up 1 base and J gave up 4 bases, with 8 bases separating them. The CDR3 covers 15 residues. Germline V gene lookup returns CDR1 LGHDT and CDR2 YNNKEL (reference sequence). The CDR3 sequence: CASSQGQLYNSPLHF. The CDR3 nucleotides read TGTGCCAGCAGCCAAGGACAGCTGTATAATTCACCCCTCCACTTT.

The chain is built from TRBV5-1 and TRBJ2-1; D may be TRBD1 (6 bases). The CDR3 is 15 residues long. Looked up from germline, CDR1 is SGHRS and CDR2 is YFSETQ. Trimming removed 4 bases from V and 2 bases from J, with 13 bases in between. CDR3 amino acids: CASSRQEGTYNEQFF. The CDR3 DNA sequence: TGCGCCAGCAGCCGACAGGAAGGGACCTACAATGAGCAGTTCTTC.

This clonotype was found many times. The J gene is TRBJ2-7, the V gene TRBV28, with a weak D call TRBD1 (6 bases). Germline CDR1 reads MDHEN; CDR2 reads SYDVKM. V was trimmed by 3 bases and J by 3 bases, leaving 21 bases between them. The CDR3 sequence is 17 residues long. For the CDR3, the DNA is TGTGCCAGCAGTTTCCCCGCCGGGTCCAGAGGGGGCTACGAGCAGTACTTC. Translation gives CASSFPAGSRGGYEQYF.

In this sample, this clonotype turned up a few times. The genes are TRBV30 and TRBJ1-4; D is perhaps TRBD1 (6 bases). Germline assignment: CDR1 GTSNPN and CDR2 SVGIG (reference sequence). The CDR3 is 15 amino acids. V was trimmed by 0 bases and J by 8 bases, leaving 16 bases between them. This CDR3 is CAWSVGQRWTEKLFF. CDR3 DNA sequence: TGTGCCTGGAGTGTCGGACAGAGGTGGACCGAAAAACTGTTTTTT.

The gene calls are TRBV6-1 and TRBJ2-5; D gene uncertain. The germline V and J ends were trimmed by 6 bases and 0 bases, with 11 bases remaining between them. CDR3 length equals 14 residues. In germline, CDR1 is MNHNS, CDR2 SASEGT. The DNA of the CDR3 is TGTGCCAGCAGGCGGCCCATGTACCAAGAGACCCAGTACTTC. This codes for CASRRPMYQETQYF.

This clonotype appeared a few times. The chain joins TRBV24-1 to TRBJ2-3; D is possibly TRBD2 (6 bases). V was trimmed by 9 bases and J by 3 bases, leaving 9 bases between them. Germline V lookup: CDR1 KGHDR, CDR2 SFDVKD. The CDR3 loop spans 12 amino acids. CDR3 DNA sequence: TGTGCCACCGGGACTGCGACAGATACGCAGTATTTT. Translation: CATGTATDTQYF.

This clonotype was detected many times. The chain carries TRBV10-3 and TRBJ1-4; a weak D match, TRBD1 (5 bases). The CDR3 consists of 14 residues. With 10 bases removed from V and 2 bases from J, the gap between germline ends came to 14 bases. In germline, CDR1 is ENHRY, CDR2 SYGVKD. The DNA of the CDR3 is TGTGCCACGTCGTATGGGACCACTAATGAAAAACTGTTTTTT. It codes for CATSYGTTNEKLFF.

The chain recombines TRBV7-8 with TRBJ2-3; no clear D. Germline V lookup: CDR1 SGHVS, CDR2 FQNEAQ. The V and J ends lost 5 bases and 1 base respectively, with 13 bases between them. The CDR3 has 15 amino acids. The chain's CDR3 is CASSTAPRGTDTQYF. Here the CDR3 DNA reads TGTGCCAGCAGCACGGCCCCCCGGGGCACAGATACGCAGTATTTT.

The V and J genes are TRBV18 and TRBJ2-7; D is unclear. The germline CDR1 and CDR2 sequences are KGHSH and LQKENI. V was clipped by 0 bases and J by 6 bases, with 18 bases between them. CDR3 length: 16 residues. The CDR3 DNA reads TGTGCCAGCTCACCACCCTCGGACGTAATAGTGGGCGAGCAGTACTTC. Translating it yields CASSPPSDVIVGEQYF. The whole variable domain, remainder taken from reference TRBV18 and TRBJ2-7, is NAGVMQNPRHLVRRRGQEARLRCSPMKGHSHVYWYRQLPEEGLKFMVYLQKENIIDESGMPKERFSAEFPKEGPSILRIQQVVRGDSAAYFCASSPPSDVIVGEQYFGPGTRLTVT.

The sample holds a few counts of this clonotype. The rearrangement joins TRBV7-9 to TRBJ1-1; maybe TRBD1 (5 bases). This CDR3 has 14 amino acids. CDR1 and CDR2 from the germline V gene are SEHNR and FQNEAQ (reference sequence). Trimming shortened V by 5 bases and J by 4 bases, and 14 bases separated the two germline ends. For the CDR3, the DNA is TGTGCCAGCAGCCTTTCAACAGGAGGCACTGAAGCTTTCTTT. It is translated as CASSLSTGGTEAFF. The whole variable domain, remainder taken from reference TRBV7-9 and TRBJ1-1, is DTGVSQNPRHKITKRGQNVTFRCDPISEHNRLYWYRQTLGQGPEFLTYFQNEAQLEKSRLLSDRFSAERPKGSFSTLEIQRTEQGDSAMYLCASSLSTGGTEAFFGQGTRLTVV.

This clonotype was counted many times. The rearrangement uses TRBV20-1 and TRBJ2-5, with a weak D call TRBD2 (6 bases). Per germline, CDR1 DFQATT and CDR2 SNEGSKA (reference sequence). The CDR3 is made up of 14 amino acids. Deletions cut 5 bases from V and 4 bases from J, with 17 bases between. CDR3 amino acids: CSAHLLTSGETQYF. In DNA, the CDR3 is TGCAGTGCTCACCTTTTGACTAGTGGAGAGACCCAGTACTTC.